The rows below give T cell receptor beta chains drawn from one sample of a study of T cells after posttransplantation cyclophosphamide. TCRdb's copy holds only in-frame clones and misses some; the assay was immunoSEQ multiplex PCR. The record shows approximately 41,000 clones for this sample, with no singletons present. Sequencing was carried out using PBMCs. Source of these receptors: a man between 45 and 60 years old in good health, CMV-negative, and a related stem cell transplant donor. CDR3s include the opening cysteine and the closing phenylalanine or tryptophan. The D gene is left open where the match is weak. Clone size is not always given. Where it is, it says once, few, many or a class for expanded clones.

v_gene: TRBV7-2
j_gene: TRBJ2-3
d_gene: -
abundance: many
CDR3nt: TGTGCCAGCAGCTTAAGGGGGGGGAAGACAGATACGCAGTATTTT
CDR3aa: CASSLRGGKTDTQYF

v_gene: TRBV9
j_gene: TRBJ2-5
d_gene: TRBD1
abundance: few
CDR3nt: TGTGCCAGCAGCAAAGCAGGGGGCTTCCAAGAGACCCAGTACTTC
CDR3aa: CASSKAGGFQETQYF

v_gene: TRBV6-6
j_gene: TRBJ1-2
d_gene: TRBD1
abundance: many
CDR3nt: TGTGCCAGCAGTGGATCTGGGACAGCCTGGGGGGATGGCTACACCTTC
CDR3aa: CASSGSGTAWGDGYTF

v_gene: TRBV12-5
j_gene: TRBJ2-7
d_gene: TRBD1
abundance: -
CDR3nt: TGTGCTAGTGGTTTGGGACAGGGAAAGCAGTGCTTC
CDR3aa: CASGLGQGKQCF

v_gene: TRBV11-2
j_gene: TRBJ2-7
d_gene: -
abundance: many
CDR3nt: TGTGCCAGCACCCTCTCCTACGAGCAGTACTTC
CDR3aa: CASTLSYEQYF

v_gene: TRBV11-3
j_gene: TRBJ2-2
d_gene: -
abundance: many
CDR3nt: TGTGCCAGCAGCTGGCAGGGGTTAGGCACCGGGGAGCTGTTTTTT
CDR3aa: CASSWQGLGTGELFF

v_gene: TRBV7-9
j_gene: TRBJ2-7
d_gene: -
abundance: many
CDR3nt: TGTGCCAGCAGCTTAGGGCGCGGTCCTTCCGAGCAGTACTTC
CDR3aa: CASSLGRGPSEQYF

v_gene: TRBV6-5
j_gene: TRBJ2-7
d_gene: TRBD2
abundance: many
CDR3nt: TGTGCCAGCAGTTCGACGAGCGGGAAAGCCTACGAGCAGTACTTC
CDR3aa: CASSSTSGKAYEQYF

v_gene: TRBV6-1
j_gene: TRBJ2-5
d_gene: TRBD2
abundance: many
CDR3nt: TGTGCCATACGGCTAGCGGGACTGGAGACCCAGTACTTC
CDR3aa: CAIRLAGLETQYF

v_gene: TRBV14
j_gene: TRBJ2-1
d_gene: TRBD2
abundance: many
CDR3nt: TGTGCCAGCAGCCTTAGCGGGGGGGCGTATGAGCAGTTCTTC
CDR3aa: CASSLSGGAYEQFF

v_gene: TRBV11-2
j_gene: TRBJ2-1
d_gene: TRBD1
abundance: -
CDR3nt: TGTGCCAGCAGCACAAATAGGAGGACAGGGATAAAAAACTACAATGAGCAGTTCTTC
CDR3aa: CASSTNRRTGIKNYNEQFF

v_gene: TRBV6-4
j_gene: TRBJ1-4
d_gene: -
abundance: many
CDR3nt: TGTGCCAGCAGTCGGGGATTCGGTGAAAAACTGTTTTTT
CDR3aa: CASSRGFGEKLFF

v_gene: TRBV7-9
j_gene: TRBJ1-2
d_gene: -
abundance: few
CDR3nt: TGTGCCAGCAGCCGGGATTCAGCTAACTATGGCTACACCTTC
CDR3aa: CASSRDSANYGYTF

v_gene: TRBV10-3
j_gene: TRBJ2-2
d_gene: -
abundance: many
CDR3nt: TGTGCCATCACCCAGGGGAGGGACACCGGGGAGCTGTTTTTT
CDR3aa: CAITQGRDTGELFF

v_gene: TRBV13
j_gene: TRBJ2-7
d_gene: TRBD1
abundance: many
CDR3nt: TGTGCCAGCAGGGACAGGGCCCACTACGAGCAGTACTTC
CDR3aa: CASRDRAHYEQYF

v_gene: TRBV4-3
j_gene: TRBJ1-6
d_gene: -
abundance: many
CDR3nt: TGCGCCAGCAGCCACATCACCGGGGGGAGGGCCTACCCCCTGCCCCTCCACTTT
CDR3aa: CASSHITGGRAYPLPLHF

v_gene: TRBV7-6
j_gene: TRBJ1-4
d_gene: -
abundance: many
CDR3nt: TGTGCCAGCAGCCGCACACACAGTACTAATGAAAAACTGTTTTTT
CDR3aa: CASSRTHSTNEKLFF

v_gene: TRBV4-1
j_gene: TRBJ2-1
d_gene: -
abundance: -
CDR3nt: TGCGCCAGCAGCCCGTCTCTAGCTTATGAGCAGTTCTTC
CDR3aa: CASSPSLAYEQFF

v_gene: TRBV27
j_gene: TRBJ1-1
d_gene: -
abundance: many
CDR3nt: TGTGCCAGCAGCCGCGTTCCGGGGTCGAACACTGAAGCTTTCTTT
CDR3aa: CASSRVPGSNTEAFF

v_gene: TRBV4-2
j_gene: TRBJ2-1
d_gene: TRBD1
abundance: many
CDR3nt: TGTGCCAGCAGCCAAGCTCTGTTCCGGACAGGGGACTACAATGAGCAGTTCTTC
CDR3aa: CASSQALFRTGDYNEQFF

v_gene: TRBV29-1
j_gene: TRBJ2-5
d_gene: -
abundance: many
CDR3nt: TGCAGCGTTGTGTTGACGGGGGACCTCCGAGAGACCCAGTACTTC
CDR3aa: CSVVLTGDLRETQYF

v_gene: TRBV7-9
j_gene: TRBJ1-2
d_gene: -
abundance: many
CDR3nt: TGTGCCAGCAGCTTGAGCGGCGTGCGGGGCTACACCTTC
CDR3aa: CASSLSGVRGYTF

v_gene: TRBV6-1
j_gene: TRBJ2-1
d_gene: -
abundance: few
CDR3nt: TGTGCCAGCAGTGAGGCGGGTGAGCAGTTCTTC
CDR3aa: CASSEAGEQFF

v_gene: TRBV18
j_gene: TRBJ2-2
d_gene: -
abundance: many
CDR3nt: TGTGCCAGCTCACCACCCCCCCGGGACGGGGAGCTGTTTTTT
CDR3aa: CASSPPPRDGELFF

v_gene: TRBV7-9
j_gene: TRBJ1-1
d_gene: -
abundance: many
CDR3nt: TGTGCCAGCAGCCCTCCGTTTTCGGAACAGTATAGATCTGAAGCTTTCTTT
CDR3aa: CASSPPFSEQYRSEAFF

v_gene: TRBV7-8
j_gene: TRBJ2-1
d_gene: -
abundance: -
CDR3nt: TGTGCCGCCGGGGGGCCGGGGTACTGGCAGTTCTTC
CDR3aa: CAAGGPGYWQFF

v_gene: TRBV6-5
j_gene: TRBJ2-3
d_gene: TRBD2
abundance: many
CDR3nt: TGTGCCAGCAGCCGAACTAGCGCAGATACGCAGTATTTT
CDR3aa: CASSRTSADTQYF

v_gene: TRBV2
j_gene: TRBJ1-2
d_gene: TRBD1
abundance: -
CDR3nt: TGTGCCAGCAGTGATGCCGGGACAGCCAAATCTAACTATGGCTACACCTTC
CDR3aa: CASSDAGTAKSNYGYTF

v_gene: TRBV7-6
j_gene: TRBJ1-1
d_gene: -
abundance: many
CDR3nt: TGTGCCAGCAGCAAAGGGACACCGAACACTGAAGCTTTCTTT
CDR3aa: CASSKGTPNTEAFF

v_gene: TRBV7-9
j_gene: TRBJ1-2
d_gene: TRBD1
abundance: many
CDR3nt: TGTGCCAGCAGCCTCCGGGACAGCGTCGGCTACACCTTC
CDR3aa: CASSLRDSVGYTF

v_gene: TRBV5-1
j_gene: TRBJ2-3
d_gene: TRBD2
abundance: many
CDR3nt: TGCGCCAGCAGCTTGTCGGGGGGAGGCACAGATACGCAGTATTTT
CDR3aa: CASSLSGGGTDTQYF

v_gene: TRBV30
j_gene: TRBJ2-7
d_gene: TRBD2
abundance: few
CDR3nt: TGTGCCTGGAGTAGGGGTAGCGGGGCCTTCTACGAGCAGTACTTC
CDR3aa: CAWSRGSGAFYEQYF

v_gene: TRBV9
j_gene: TRBJ1-2
d_gene: TRBD1
abundance: -
CDR3nt: TGTGCCAGCAGCTCGCGGACAGGGGGGGAGGGCTATGGCTACACCTTC
CDR3aa: CASSSRTGGEGYGYTF

v_gene: TRBV7-3
j_gene: TRBJ2-1
d_gene: TRBD1
abundance: many
CDR3nt: TGTGCCAGCAGGGGACAGGGGAAGTACAATGAGCAGTTCTTC
CDR3aa: CASRGQGKYNEQFF

v_gene: TRBV5-1
j_gene: TRBJ1-2
d_gene: -
abundance: many
CDR3nt: TGCGCCAGCAGCCCGGACGGGAATGGCTACACCTTC
CDR3aa: CASSPDGNGYTF

v_gene: TRBV18
j_gene: TRBJ2-7
d_gene: TRBD1
abundance: many
CDR3nt: TGTGCCAGCTCACCCGGGACAGGGGTGTTCGAGCAGTACTTC
CDR3aa: CASSPGTGVFEQYF

v_gene: TRBV13
j_gene: TRBJ1-4
d_gene: TRBD1
abundance: many
CDR3nt: TGTGCCAGCAGCTTAGCCGGGACAGGGAATGAAAAACTGTTTTTT
CDR3aa: CASSLAGTGNEKLFF

v_gene: TRBV2
j_gene: TRBJ2-5
d_gene: -
abundance: many
CDR3nt: TGTGCCAGCAGTGAAGCGCTTCGACACTCGGAGACCCAGTACTTC
CDR3aa: CASSEALRHSETQYF

v_gene: TRBV5-3
j_gene: TRBJ2-7
d_gene: -
abundance: many
CDR3nt: TGTGCCAGAAGCTTCATCCTTAGAGGCTCCTACGAGCAGTACTTC
CDR3aa: CARSFILRGSYEQYF

v_gene: TRBV9
j_gene: TRBJ2-6
d_gene: TRBD1
abundance: few
CDR3nt: TGTGCCAGCAGCGCCAGGACAGGGGGCTCTGGGGCCAACGTCCTGACTTTC
CDR3aa: CASSARTGGSGANVLTF

v_gene: TRBV18
j_gene: TRBJ1-5
d_gene: -
abundance: many
CDR3nt: TGTGCCAGCTCCCTTGGACAGAAGGGAAATCAGCCCCAGCATTTT
CDR3aa: CASSLGQKGNQPQHF

v_gene: TRBV5-1
j_gene: TRBJ2-7
d_gene: -
abundance: many
CDR3nt: TGCGCCAGCAGCCCCAACCGACTGCCGGGGGTGGGGGAGCAGTACTTC
CDR3aa: CASSPNRLPGVGEQYF

v_gene: TRBV6-1
j_gene: TRBJ1-1
d_gene: -
abundance: many
CDR3nt: TGTGCCAGCAGCGCCCGGGGGGACACTGAAGCTTTCTTT
CDR3aa: CASSARGDTEAFF

v_gene: TRBV7-8
j_gene: TRBJ2-7
d_gene: TRBD2
abundance: many
CDR3nt: TGTGCCAGCAGCCTGGGACTAGCCCTCGAGCAGTACTTC
CDR3aa: CASSLGLALEQYF

v_gene: TRBV29-1
j_gene: TRBJ1-2
d_gene: TRBD1
abundance: many
CDR3nt: TGCAGCGTTGGACAGGGGATTTACTATGGCTACACCTTC
CDR3aa: CSVGQGIYYGYTF

v_gene: TRBV25-1
j_gene: TRBJ1-3
d_gene: TRBD1
abundance: many
CDR3nt: TGTGCCAGCAGAATGACAGGGCTAGGCAACACCATATATTTT
CDR3aa: CASRMTGLGNTIYF

v_gene: TRBV4-1
j_gene: TRBJ2-1
d_gene: TRBD2
abundance: many
CDR3nt: TGCGCCAGCAGCCAATTGACAGCTAGCGGGGGTAATGAGCAGTTCTTC
CDR3aa: CASSQLTASGGNEQFF

v_gene: TRBV2
j_gene: TRBJ2-5
d_gene: -
abundance: few
CDR3nt: TGTGCCAGCAGTGGAGTAACAGGGTGGCAGGAGACCCAGTACTTC
CDR3aa: CASSGVTGWQETQYF

v_gene: TRBV4-1
j_gene: TRBJ2-7
d_gene: TRBD1
abundance: many
CDR3nt: TGCGCCAGCAGCCGCGGGTTGGGACAGGGGATCTACGAGCAGTACTTC
CDR3aa: CASSRGLGQGIYEQYF

v_gene: TRBV7-2
j_gene: TRBJ2-1
d_gene: TRBD2
abundance: many
CDR3nt: TGTGCCAGCAGCCCCCAAGGGAGCGGGAGCAATGAGCAGTTCTTC
CDR3aa: CASSPQGSGSNEQFF

v_gene: TRBV7-9
j_gene: TRBJ2-3
d_gene: TRBD2
abundance: many
CDR3nt: TGTGCCAGCAGCTTCTCGGGGGGGGACACAGATACGCAGTATTTT
CDR3aa: CASSFSGGDTDTQYF

v_gene: TRBV2
j_gene: TRBJ2-1
d_gene: TRBD1
abundance: -
CDR3nt: TGTGCCTCGGGGGGACAGGGGTACAATGAGCAGTTCTTC
CDR3aa: CASGGQGYNEQFF

v_gene: TRBV4-3
j_gene: TRBJ1-5
d_gene: -
abundance: many
CDR3nt: TGCGCCAGCAGCTTTACCCTTTTAGGCAATCAGCCCCAGCATTTT
CDR3aa: CASSFTLLGNQPQHF

v_gene: TRBV5-6
j_gene: TRBJ2-7
d_gene: -
abundance: many
CDR3nt: TGTGCCAGCAGCTCCGCCTACGTACCTCTCCCCTACGAGCAGTACTTC
CDR3aa: CASSSAYVPLPYEQYF

v_gene: TRBV21-1
j_gene: TRBJ2-6
d_gene: -
abundance: many
CDR3nt: TGTGCCAGCAGCAAAGCGCAAGGGGCAGGAGCTGGGGCCAACGTCCTGACTTTC
CDR3aa: CASSKAQGAGAGANVLTF

v_gene: TRBV6-1
j_gene: TRBJ2-5
d_gene: TRBD2
abundance: many
CDR3nt: TGTGCCAGCAGTGATCGACTAGCGGGGGGGAGGGATGGTTGGGAGACCCAGTACTTC
CDR3aa: CASSDRLAGGRDGWETQYF

v_gene: TRBV9
j_gene: TRBJ1-1
d_gene: TRBD1
abundance: many
CDR3nt: TGTGCCAGCAGCGGCTCCAGGGGGCTGGGCACTGAAGCTTTCTTT
CDR3aa: CASSGSRGLGTEAFF

v_gene: TRBV2
j_gene: TRBJ1-1
d_gene: -
abundance: many
CDR3nt: TGTGCCAGCAGTGTATCCAGGGCGACTGAAGCTTTCTTT
CDR3aa: CASSVSRATEAFF

v_gene: TRBV27
j_gene: TRBJ1-2
d_gene: TRBD1
abundance: few
CDR3nt: TGTGCCAGCAGTTTAAAGGCAGGGGGCGCCAACTATGGCTACACCTTC
CDR3aa: CASSLKAGGANYGYTF

v_gene: TRBV7-2
j_gene: TRBJ2-1
d_gene: TRBD2
abundance: many
CDR3nt: TGTGCCAGCAGCTTAAGTACTAGCGGTAGCTCCTACAATGAGCAGTTCTTC
CDR3aa: CASSLSTSGSSYNEQFF